The rows below give T cell receptor beta chains drawn from one sample of a study of blood T cell repertoires in COVID-19. TCRdb's table, derived via immunoSEQ multiplex PCR, lists solely in-frame clones and lacks some. The sample includes approximately 170,000 clones, about 88% seen only once; the top ten take under 2%. The specimen was peripheral blood. The origin of the receptors is a man aged 18 to 29 who had recovered from COVID-19. Each CDR3 is given with its conserved first and last residue. D genes are given only for firm matches. Clone size is given for some rows only: seen once, a few or many times, or a class if the clone is expanded.

v_gene,j_gene,d_gene,abundance,CDR3nt,CDR3aa
TRBV6-5,TRBJ2-7,NA,NA,TGTGCCAGCACTTTAAGGTCCCGGGGTGGATACGAGCAGTACTTC,CASTLRSRGGYEQYF
TRBV28,TRBJ1-1,TRBD1,NA,TGTGCCAGCAGACCGGACAGGGAGAACACTGAAGCTTTCTTT,CASRPDRENTEAFF
TRBV5-6,TRBJ1-1,TRBD1,NA,TGTGCCAGCAGCTCCTGGGACAGGGGGCGCGACGGGGGATTGGCTTTCTTT,CASSSWDRGRDGGLAFF
TRBV6-2/TRBV6-3,TRBJ2-3,NA,NA,TGTGCCAGCAGTAAAGCCGGGACACTTTTGTTGGACACAGATACGCAGTATTTT,CASSKAGTLLLDTDTQYF
TRBV27,TRBJ1-1,NA,NA,TGTGCCAGCAGTTTATGGGCAGGGTCAGGAACCACTGAAGCTTTCTTT,CASSLWAGSGTTEAFF
TRBV28,TRBJ2-7,NA,NA,TGTGCCAGCAGTTCCCTAAAAGGAGTGCGGATGGCAGCCTACGAGCAGTACTTC,CASSSLKGVRMAAYEQYF
TRBV24-1,TRBJ2-1,TRBD2,NA,TGTGCCACCAGTGATCCTAGCGGGAGCTACAATGAGCAGTTCTTC,CATSDPSGSYNEQFF
TRBV27,TRBJ1-2,TRBD1,NA,TGTGCCAGCAGTCCAGGACAGGGGAAAGGCTATGGCTACACCTTC,CASSPGQGKGYGYTF
TRBV11-2,TRBJ2-7,TRBD2,NA,TGTGCCAGCAGCTTAGATCCGGGGGGGCTCTACGAGCAGTACTTC,CASSLDPGGLYEQYF
TRBV29-1,TRBJ1-2,NA,NA,TGCAGCGTTGAAGGGGGGGTTGGCTATGGCTACACCTTC,CSVEGGVGYGYTF
TRBV5-6,TRBJ2-6,TRBD1,NA,TGTGCCAGCAGCTTGGACTCGGGACAGGCAATCTCTGGGGCCAACGTCCTGACTTTC,CASSLDSGQAISGANVLTF
TRBV10-3,TRBJ1-1,NA,few,TGTGCCATCAGTGCCCTGGACAGGAACACTGAAGCTTTCTTT,CAISALDRNTEAFF
TRBV4-1,TRBJ1-1,TRBD1,once,TGCGCCAGCAGCCTTCTCCCGACAGGGGGCTTTGAAGCTTTCTTT,CASSLLPTGGFEAFF
TRBV7-8,TRBJ1-3,NA,NA,TGTGCCAGCAGCCCCTTGTCCTCTGGAAACACCATATATTTT,CASSPLSSGNTIYF
TRBV7-3,TRBJ2-7,NA,NA,TGTGCCAGCAGCTTTACGTTTCATAACGACAGGCGAGGGTCCGAGCAGTACTTC,CASSFTFHNDRRGSEQYF
TRBV9,TRBJ1-2,TRBD1,NA,TGTGCCAGCGGATCTCAGGGGGATGCTACTATTAACTATGGCTACACCTTC,CASGSQGDATINYGYTF
TRBV5-4,TRBJ2-1,NA,NA,TGTGCCAGCAGCACCCAACCAGGGGATCAGCAGTTCTTC,CASSTQPGDQQFF
TRBV5-1,TRBJ2-7,NA,NA,TGCGCCAGCAGCTCCGACTTCGGGGGATACGAGCAGTACTTC,CASSSDFGGYEQYF
TRBV6-2/TRBV6-3,TRBJ1-2,NA,NA,TGTGCCAGCAGTTACTCGAAGCCCCGTAACTATGGCTACACCTTC,CASSYSKPRNYGYTF
TRBV25-1,TRBJ1-2,NA,NA,TGTGCCAGTTCCGGGGTCTATGGCTACACCTTC,CASSGVYGYTF
TRBV3-1/TRBV3-2,TRBJ2-1,TRBD1,NA,TGTGCCAGCAGCCACCGGACAGGTCGAAGACAGTTCTTC,CASSHRTGRRQFF
TRBV9,TRBJ1-5,TRBD1,NA,TGTGCCAGCAGCCCTACGACAGGGCCGGCTCAGCCCCAGCATTTT,CASSPTTGPAQPQHF
TRBV10-1,TRBJ2-7,TRBD2,NA,TGCGCCAGCAGTAGCGGACTAGCGGGATCTCTAGGCGAGCAGTACTTC,CASSSGLAGSLGEQYF
TRBV7-2,TRBJ2-5,TRBD2,NA,TGTGCCAGCAGCTTAGAGGGACTAGCGGGATCTCGGCAGTACTTC,CASSLEGLAGSRQYF
TRBV19,TRBJ1-2,TRBD1,NA,TGTGCCAGTAGGACAGGGGTGGACTATGGCTACACCTTC,CASRTGVDYGYTF
TRBV6-5,TRBJ1-6,NA,NA,TGTGCCAGCAGTTCTCGAAAGGGGCCCTATAATTCACCCCTCCACTTT,CASSSRKGPYNSPLHF
TRBV11-2,TRBJ2-3,NA,NA,TGTGCCAGCAGCTTAGGGGGGCGTAGCACAGATACGCAGTATTTT,CASSLGGRSTDTQYF